Described below is a single T cell receptor beta chain sequence and its context. The antigen remains unidentified. This CDR3 region has 11 residues. In germline, CDR1 is SQVTM, CDR2 ANQGSEA. The junction had 9 bases not matched to a gene; V was cut back by 6 bases and J by 15 bases. The data stem from a study of radiotherapy plus CTLA-4 blockade in lung cancer. About the study: Objective responses were observed in 15% to 20% of patients, and disease control was achieved by 31%. Overall study results and limits: Early blood T cell clone dynamics, with interferon-beta, were reported to best predict response.

The repertoire was sequenced with immunoSEQ multiplex PCR; TCRdb's copy has only in-frame clones and lacks some. The sample has 55,000 to 80,000 clones; roughly 91% are singletons. The origin of this receptor is a human donor with non-small cell lung cancer that progressed on radiotherapy plus ipilimumab. The genes are TRBV29-1 and TRBJ2-1; TRBD1 aligns across 9 bases. Specimen: peripheral blood, collected from a patient treated with radiotherapy plus ipilimumab. The CDR3 nucleotides are TGCAGCGTGCGGGACAGGGTTTCTCTGTTCTTC. This gives the protein CSVRDRVSLFF.